This T cell receptor beta chain was found in a study of blood T cell repertoires in COVID-19. Whole-study context: PBMCs, B-cell-depleted T cells, or T cells provided the cDNA or gDNA that made up the material.

Germline lookup yields CDR1 SGHTA and CDR2 FQGNSA. V was pared by 0 bases and J by 7 bases, with 15 bases between. This CDR3 has 16 amino acids. Enrollees, about 18 to 95 years old, lived in 25 or so US areas. In the authors' methods: Amplification of reference gene primers was used by the study to estimate nucleated cell counts. Profiling relied on immunoSEQ multiplex PCR, and the TCRdb table lists in-frame clones only, not all of them. The V and J calls and clone size come from that table; D and trimming were worked out from the DNA. The table lists some 140,000 clones, about four fifths of them singletons, with approximately 9.2% in the top ten.

Sequencing was done on a sample of PBMCs or T cells enriched from blood (not recorded which). This TCR derives from a man aged 50 to 59 who had recovered from COVID-19. V gene TRBV7-2 combines with J gene TRBJ1-4; D is undetermined. The CDR3 region is CASSLAEGGISEKLFF. The DNA of the CDR3 is TGTGCCAGCAGCTTAGCGGAGGGAGGGATTAGTGAAAAACTGTTTTTT.